A single sample gave rise to the 10 T cell receptor beta chains below, sequenced in a study of graft-versus-host responses after intestinal transplantation. Antigens of these TCRs are unknown. Clones were read by immunoSEQ multiplex PCR, and TCRdb kept only the in-frame ones, dropping some. The sample carries 70,000 to 75,000 clones, about 90% recorded once. Material: unstimulated CD8+ T cells sorted from spleen or lymph node cells, obtained before intestinal transplant. Receptor source: a human donor who received an intestinal transplant.

The genes are TRBV4-1 and TRBJ2-7; 7 bases fit TRBD1. The germline gives CDR1 MGHRA, CDR2 YSYEKL. After removal of 4 bases from V and 1 base from J, the junction contained 7 bases not matched to a gene. The CDR3 length is 15 residues. The CDR3 is CASSLGQDNSYEQYF. CDR3 in DNA: TGCGCCAGCAGCCTCGGACAGGATAATTCCTACGAGCAGTACTTC.

The rearrangement uses TRBV5-1 and TRBJ2-3, with a possible D match to TRBD2 (5 bases). The length of the CDR3 is 15 residues. The germline gives CDR1 SGHRS, CDR2 YFSETQ. The ends were cut back, 1 base at V and 1 base at J, with 10 bases in the middle. CDR3 DNA: TGCGCCAGCAGCTTGAACGGGATACGCACAGATACGCAGTATTTT. It translates to CASSLNGIRTDTQYF.

V is TRBV9 and J is TRBJ2-1; possible D gene TRBD1, 7 bases. This CDR3 has 17 residues. The V and J ends lost 0 bases and 7 bases respectively, with 20 bases between them. The germline V gene has CDR1 SGDLS and CDR2 YYNGEE. The CDR3, as DNA: TGTGCCAGCAGCGTAGAAGGGGGCCGGGAGTTGGTAAATGAGCAGTTCTTC. This encodes CASSVEGGRELVNEQFF.

The gene calls are TRBV18 and TRBJ2-5; TRBD1 matches at 9 bases. The J call may be in error: the DNA end matches TRBJ2-7 better. Per germline, CDR1 KGHSH and CDR2 LQKENI. This CDR3 is 17 amino acids long. In DNA, the CDR3 is TGTGCCAGCTCACCATCCACGTTGGGACAGGGTTCCTACGAGCAGTACTTC. It specifies CASSPSTLGQGSYEQYF.

The gene calls are TRBV10-3 and TRBJ1-2; no clear D gene. This CDR3 contains 14 residues. V dropped 4 bases and J dropped 7 bases, with 16 bases sitting between them. In germline, CDR1 is ENHRY, CDR2 SYGVKD. The chain's CDR3 is CAISADFEDGGYTF. CDR3 DNA: TGTGCCATCAGTGCCGACTTTGAAGACGGTGGCTACACCTTC.

V gene TRBV19 combines with J gene TRBJ2-3, with D hard to call. From germline, CDR1 is LNHDA and CDR2 SQIVND (reference sequence). The CDR3 consists of 14 residues. Trimming removed 9 bases at V and 6 bases at J, with 19 bases between. CDR3 loop: CASSPYFPSDTQYF. CDR3 coding DNA: TGTGCCAGCAGTCCGTATTTCCCTTCGGATACGCAGTATTTT. Full variable domain (remainder filled in from reference TRBV19 and TRBJ2-3): DGGITQSPKYLFRKEGQNVTLSCEQNLNHDAMYWYRQDPGQGLRLIYYSQIVNDFQKGDIAEGYSVSREKKESFPLTVTSAQKNPTAFYLCASSPYFPSDTQYFGPGTRLTVL.

The chain links TRBV5-6 to TRBJ2-7; TRBD2 aligns across 9 bases. The junction had 7 bases not matched to a gene; V was cut back by 4 bases and J by 2 bases. Germline CDR1 reads SGHDT; CDR2 reads YYEEEE. There are 15 residues in the CDR3. CDR3 sequence: CASSSGGSYPYEQYF. The CDR3 coding sequence is TGTGCCAGCAGCAGCGGGGGGAGCTATCCCTACGAGCAGTACTTC.

The V call is TRBV4-1, the J call TRBJ1-4, with D perhaps TRBD1 (5 bases). Trimming cost V 2 bases and J 1 base, with 17 bases left between them. Germline V lookup: CDR1 MGHRA, CDR2 YSYEKL. This CDR3 is 18 amino acids long. The CDR3 DNA reads as TGCGCCAGCAGCCAAAGGCTCAGGGTGAAGTTAACTAATGAAAAACTGTTTTTT. Protein sequence: CASSQRLRVKLTNEKLFF.

The V call is TRBV13, the J call TRBJ2-7; 8 bases match TRBD1. Germline CDR1 PRHDT, CDR2 FYEKMQ (reference sequence). This CDR3 has 14 amino acids. J was trimmed by 4 bases and V by 4 bases; bases with no gene match: 6. The CDR3: CASSSGQGEYEQYF. CDR3 nucleotides: TGTGCCAGCAGCTCCGGACAGGGCGAGTACGAGCAGTACTTC.

This clone was picked up one time. The chain has TRBV19 and TRBJ2-2; 8 nucleotides agree with TRBD2. V lost 2 bases to trimming and J lost 3 bases; unmatched junction nucleotides: 5. CDR3 length: 16 residues. From germline, CDR1 is LNHDA and CDR2 SQIVND (reference sequence). CDR3 protein: CASSISKAGDTGELFF. CDR3 nucleotides: TGTGCCAGTAGTATATCGAAAGCGGGAGACACCGGGGAGCTGTTTTTT.